What follows are 23 T cell receptor beta chains derived from one specimen sequenced in a study of T cells in Graves' hyperthyroidism and ophthalmopathy. Amplification yielded TCR beta CDR3 regions, with RNA transcripts as the source. A first-round RT-PCR of the TCR CDR3 used the HTBI primer set. Each CDR3 protein is one row after TCRdb ran MiXCR on the multiplex PCR reads. Among hundreds of thousands of distinct CDR3 sequences listed, less than 25% were seen once. The specimen sequenced was blood. These receptors were collected from a woman in her twenties or thirties with Graves' ophthalmopathy.

This clonotype was counted at least ten times. The chain couples TRBV29-1 to TRBJ2-7; 11 nucleotides align to TRBD1. The trim removed 0 bases at V and 3 bases at J, leaving 1 base unmatched. The CDR3 loop spans 14 amino acids. Germline CDR1 is SQVTM and CDR2 is ANQGSEA. Here the CDR3 DNA reads TGCAGCGTTGAAGACGGGACAGGGGGCTACGAGCAGTACTTC. Encoded protein: CSVEDGTGGYEQYF.

This clonotype was detected ten times or more. The genes are TRBV29-1 and TRBJ2-7; weak D call: TRBD1 (5 bases). V lost 3 bases to trimming and J lost 3 bases, with 12 bases between them. Germline values: CDR1 SQVTM, CDR2 ANQGSEA. The CDR3 has 13 amino acids. CDR3 protein: CSVDTGSHYEQYF. The CDR3, as DNA: TGCAGCGTTGACACAGGCTCGCACTACGAGCAGTACTTC.

This clonotype was recorded many times. The V and J genes are TRBV29-1 and TRBJ2-2; no clear D gene. The germline CDR1 and CDR2 sequences are SQVTM and ANQGSEA. Trimming removed 2 bases at V and 5 bases at J, with 9 bases between. This CDR3 is built from 13 residues. The CDR3 DNA follows: TGCAGCGTTGAACTGACACTTACCGGGGAGCTGTTTTTT. Protein: CSVELTLTGELFF.

This clonotype was recorded many times. The genes are TRBV25-1 and TRBJ1-2; 7 bases fit TRBD1. V lost 4 bases and J lost 1; bases outside the gene matches: 6. The CDR3 is made up of 15 amino acids. Germline-derived CDR1 and CDR2 are MGHDK and SYGVNS. This CDR3 reads CASSAGTANNYGYTF. Written as DNA, the CDR3 is TGTGCCAGCAGTGCTGGGACAGCAAATAACTATGGCTACACCTTC.

This clonotype was picked up many times. The rearrangement uses TRBV20-1 and TRBJ1-1; D is undetermined. With 0 bases removed from V and 5 bases from J, the gap between germline ends came to 13 bases. The CDR3 is 14 residues long. CDR1 is DFQATT, CDR2 SNEGSKA, per germline (reference sequence). CDR3 protein: CSARDRRAQTEAFF. The CDR3 bases are TGCAGTGCTAGAGATAGACGGGCCCAAACTGAAGCTTTCTTT.

The genes are TRBV6-5 and TRBJ1-5; D remains unclear. The CDR3 spans 15 residues. With 0 bases removed from V and 1 base from J, the gap between germline ends came to 7 bases. CDR1 and CDR2 (germline): MNHEY, SVGAGI. CDR3 region: CASSYSGRSNQPQHF. CDR3 in DNA: TGTGCCAGCAGTTACTCGGGGAGGAGCAATCAGCCCCAGCATTTT.

Turning to this clonotype: A much more abundant neighbour one base away suggests this may be a read error. The chain joins TRBV12-3 or TRBV12-4 to TRBJ1-6; 7 positions match TRBD1. V lost 8 bases and J lost 9; bases outside the gene matches: 13. CDR3 length equals 15 residues. Here the CDR3 DNA reads TGTGCCAGCGGTCCAGGGCAGTCAGGGGGTTCACCCCTCCACTTT. Protein sequence: CASGPGQSGGSPLHF.

This clonotype was seen many times. The chain carries TRBV10-3 and TRBJ1-2, with D possibly TRBD1 on 6 matching bases. Trimming shortened V by 7 bases and J by 8 bases, and 14 bases separated the two germline ends. Germline CDR1 and CDR2: ENHRY and SYGVKD. The CDR3 has 12 residues. Here the CDR3 DNA reads TGTGCCATCACCTCAGGGGATCGAGGCTACACCTTC. This encodes CAITSGDRGYTF.

The V and J genes are TRBV10-3 and TRBJ2-5; 8 bases align to TRBD1. V shed 10 bases, J shed 5 bases, and the junction held 6 bases outside the gene matches. The CDR3 runs to 12 residues. Germline V gene lookup returns CDR1 ENHRY and CDR2 SYGVKD. The CDR3 sequence: CATGQGDETQYF. DNA of the CDR3: TGTGCCACCGGACAGGGAGACGAGACCCAGTACTTC.

This clonotype was seen ten or more times. This chain connects TRBV6-5 to TRBJ1-2; D is uncertain. CDR1 and CDR2 (germline): MNHEY, SVGAGI. V was cut by 5 bases and J by 7 bases, with 14 bases left in between. This CDR3 comprises 13 residues. The CDR3 reads CASSTLASVGYTF. CDR3 in DNA: TGTGCCAGCAGTACTCTTGCAAGTGTTGGCTACACCTTC.

This clonotype turned up a few times. V usage is TRBV7-2 and J usage is TRBJ2-2; D gene ambiguous. This CDR3 region has 14 residues. The V gene's germline CDR1 is SGHTA and CDR2 FQGNSA. The V end was cut by 3 bases, the J end by 2 bases, with 7 bases between. The CDR3 reads CASSFVPNTGELFF. In nucleotides, the CDR3 is TGTGCCAGCAGCTTCGTACCAAACACCGGGGAGCTGTTTTTT.

This clonotype was picked up a small number of times. J is TRBJ1-5 and V is TRBV30, with a tentative D call TRBD1 (5 bases). CDR1 GTSNPN and CDR2 SVGIG come from the germline V gene (reference sequence). V lost 2 bases and J 4 bases, leaving 12 bases between the germline ends. This CDR3 is 14 amino acids long. This CDR3 reads CAWSRTSGNQPQHF. The CDR3 coding sequence is TGTGCCTGGAGTCGTACGTCAGGGAATCAGCCCCAGCATTTT.

This clonotype was observed many times. The chain uses TRBV7-3 and TRBJ1-2; D gene uncertain. V was trimmed by 5 bases and J by 4 bases, leaving 17 bases between them. Per germline, CDR1 SGHTA and CDR2 FQGTGA. This CDR3 is 15 amino acids long. CDR3 in amino acids: CASSPSAGSGYGYTF. The CDR3 DNA reads TGTGCCAGCAGCCCATCCGCAGGATCTGGCTATGGCTACACCTTC.

The V call is TRBV29-1, the J call TRBJ1-2, with D unclear. Germline lookup yields CDR1 SQVTM and CDR2 ANQGSEA. V gave up 7 bases and J gave up 8 bases, with 14 bases separating them. The CDR3 has 11 residues. DNA for the CDR3: TGCAGCGCCGAGGGCGGCGCGGGCTACACCTTC. This sequence encodes CSAEGGAGYTF.

Many counts were recorded for this clonotype. The rearrangement links TRBV9 to TRBJ2-5, with D perhaps assigned TRBD1 or TRBD2 (5 bases each). CDR1 and CDR2 (germline): SGDLS, YYNGEE. CDR3 length equals 14 residues. Trimming pared 3 bases from V and 3 bases from J, leaving 12 bases between. The CDR3 bases are TGTGCCAGCAGCGCCACTCAGGGAGAAGAGACCCAGTACTTC. Its translation: CASSATQGEETQYF.

This clonotype was detected only a few times. The chain uses TRBV12-3 or TRBV12-4 and TRBJ2-2; a weak D match, TRBD2 (5 bases). The CDR3 consists of 15 residues. V dropped 6 bases and J dropped 2 bases, with 13 bases sitting between them. The CDR3 DNA reads TGTGCCAGCAGGCTATATGGACTTAACACCGGGGAGCTGTTTTTT. Its translation is CASRLYGLNTGELFF.

In this sample, this clonotype turned up many times. The chain links TRBV6-5 to TRBJ2-2; possibly TRBD1 for D (5 bases). V was shortened by 4 bases and J by 1 base, with 7 bases between the two germline ends. The CDR3 loop spans 14 amino acids. The germline V gene has CDR1 MNHEY and CDR2 SVGAGI. The CDR3 DNA reads as TGTGCCAGCAGTTCCGACAGGAACACCGGGGAGCTGTTTTTT. This gives the protein CASSSDRNTGELFF.

Many counts were recorded for this clonotype. V usage is TRBV11-1 and J usage is TRBJ1-2; D is possibly TRBD1 (6 bases). Germline V gene sequence: CDR1 SGHAT, CDR2 FQDESV (reference sequence). The V end lost 3 bases, the J end lost 0 bases, and 14 bases lay between the germline ends. The CDR3 spans 16 residues. The CDR3 bases are TGTGCCAGCAGCTTGGGGGGCAGCTTAGCTAACTATGGCTACACCTTC. It translates to CASSLGGSLANYGYTF.

This clonotype was seen many times. The CDR3 is CASSVPGTGSLGYTF. The CDR3 nucleotides read TGTGCCAGCAGCGTACCGGGGACAGGGTCCCTCGGCTACACCTTC. This sequence joins TRBV7-2 and TRBJ1-2; 9 bases are a match to TRBD1. The ends lost 5 bases at V and 8 bases at J; junction bases unmatched: 12. Germline V gives CDR1 SGHTA, CDR2 FQGNSA. This CDR3 has 15 residues. The whole variable domain, remainder taken from reference TRBV7-2 and TRBJ1-2, is GAGVSQSPSNKVTEKGKDVELRCDPISGHTALYWYRQSLGQGLEFLIYFQGNSAPDKSGLPSDRFSAERTGGSVSTLTIQRTQQEDSAVYLCASSVPGTGSLGYTFGSGTRLTVV.

This clonotype was picked up many times. The genes are TRBV9 and TRBJ1-1; D is ambiguous. This CDR3 has 13 residues. The V gene's germline CDR1 is SGDLS and CDR2 YYNGEE. Trimming took off 2 bases at V and 3 bases at J, with 8 bases between the two ends. This CDR3 is CASSVDLDTEAFF. CDR3 coding DNA: TGTGCCAGCAGCGTCGACCTTGACACTGAAGCTTTCTTT.

This clonotype was counted a single time. The chain joins TRBV29-1 to TRBJ2-7; no clear D. The CDR3 consists of 14 residues. Germline CDR1 SQVTM, CDR2 ANQGSEA. V lost 4 bases to trimming and J lost 0 bases, with 13 bases between them. This CDR3 reads CSVAGVVDSYEQYF. The CDR3 region has the DNA TGCAGCGTTGCCGGAGTGGTAGACTCCTACGAGCAGTACTTC.

This clonotype was counted at least ten times. The CDR3 coding sequence is TGTGCCAGCAGTTACTCACCGGGACAGGGCTCCCCATATAGCAATCAGCCCCAGCATTTT. As protein: CASSYSPGQGSPYSNQPQHF. The chain joins TRBV6-2 or TRBV6-3 to TRBJ1-5; TRBD1 aligns across 9 bases. The CDR3 sequence is 20 residues long. The V gene end was trimmed by 0 bases and the J gene end by 0 bases; junction bases not matched to a gene: 12. Germline CDR1 MNHEY, CDR2 SVGEGT.

This clonotype occurred many times. The V gene is TRBV7-3, the J gene TRBJ2-5, with 9 bases fitting TRBD2. The germline gives CDR1 SGHTA, CDR2 FQGTGA. J was trimmed by 5 bases and V by 5 bases; bases with no gene match: 12. This CDR3 spans 16 amino acids. CDR3 sequence (DNA): TGTGCCAGCAGCCCGCCACCCATAGCGGGGGTCGAGACCCAGTACTTC. Translating it yields CASSPPPIAGVETQYF.